Listed below are T cell receptor beta chains from one sample, sequenced in a study of tumor-infiltrating lymphocytes in primary liver carcinoma. TCRdb itself ran the multiplex PCR reads through MiXCR, one entry per CDR3 protein. The sample holds about 26,000 distinct CDR3 sequences, about 73% seen once. The sample taken for sequencing was liver tumor tissue from sampling region 3. The source is a man in his forties with primary liver carcinoma and hepatitis B virus infection. Both conserved end residues are part of each CDR3. A D gene is named only where the DNA matches it firmly. Not every row has a clone size; where given, it reads once, few, many or a size class.

CDR3 protein,CDR3 DNA,D gene,J gene,clone size,V gene
CSVGKGSTEAFF,TGCAGCGTTGGGAAGGGGAGCACTGAAGCTTTCTTT,.,TRBJ1-1,many,TRBV29-1
CASCRVDGQPQHF,TGTGCCTCCTGTAGGGTGGACGGTCAGCCCCAGCATTTT,.,TRBJ1-5,once,TRBV28
CASSLDGEQPQHF,TGTGCCAGTAGCCTAGATGGCGAACAGCCCCAGCATTTT,.,TRBJ1-5,.,TRBV11-2
CACNQTPGGGKETQHF,TGTGCCTGCAACCAAACTCCTGGCGGGGGGAAAGAGACCCAGCATTTC,TRBD2,TRBJ2-5,.,TRBV11-2
CDGSSRDWRFTGELFF,TGTGACGGCAGTTCACGGGACTGGCGGTTCACCGGGGAGCTGTTTTTT,.,TRBJ2-2,once,TRBV12-3/TRBV12-4
CASSLTPGPPLHF,TGTGCCAGCAGTTTAACGCCCGGTCCACCTCTCCACTTT,.,TRBJ1-6,.,TRBV12-3/TRBV12-4
CAWCESLETQYF,TGTGCCTGGTGTGAGAGTCTAGAGACCCAGTACTTC,.,TRBJ2-5,.,TRBV30
CASSFQGMNTEASF,TGTGCCAGCAGTTTCCAGGGGATGAACACTGAAGCTTCCTTT,.,TRBJ1-1,many,TRBV12-3/TRBV12-4
CACSLDGFANEKLSF,TGTGCCTGCAGCTTAGACGGGTTCGCCAATGAAAAACTGTCTTTT,.,TRBJ1-4,.,TRBV11-2
CSVATFRPWSRREQFF,TGCAGCGTCGCCACGTTTCGGCCCTGGTCCCGTCGAGAGCAGTTCTTC,.,TRBJ2-1,.,TRBV29-1
CVSSLGVVTDTQYF,TGTGTCAGCAGCTTAGGGGTTGTAACAGATACGCAGTATTTT,.,TRBJ2-3,.,TRBV5-5
CASSYSGLWSDTIYF,TGTGCAAGCAGTTACTCGGGACTATGGTCTGACACCATATATTTT,.,TRBJ1-3,.,TRBV6-2/TRBV6-3
CASRKGTSGRTDTRYF,TGTGCCAGCAGGAAAGGTACTAGCGGGAGGACGGATACGCGATATTTT,TRBD2,TRBJ2-3,.,TRBV6-6
CSLRHGGNEQFF,TGCAGCCTCCGACATGGAGGTAACGAGCAGTTCTTT,.,TRBJ2-1,.,TRBV29-1
CASSPGRADYNEHFF,TGCGCCAGCAGCCCCGGGAGAGCGGATTACAATGAGCACTTCTTC,.,TRBJ2-1,.,TRBV10-1
CATSDLSAGVYGQYF,TGTGCCACCAGTGATCTGAGTGCGGGTGTCTACGGGCAGTATTTC,.,TRBJ2-7,.,TRBV24-1
CASSTGGRDTQYF,TGTGCCAGCAGTACAGGGGGCAGGGATACGCAGTATTTT,TRBD1,TRBJ2-3,.,TRBV24-1
CDSNKTPGRGKETLYF,TGTGATAGCAACAAAACTCCTGGCAGGGGGAAAGAGACCCTGTACTTC,TRBD1,TRBJ2-5,.,TRBV11-2
CTIGQVDEQYF,TGCACCATCGGACAGGTCGACGAGCAGTACTTC,TRBD1,TRBJ2-7,.,TRBV10-2
CASSLGDRSCLNTGTLF,TGTGCCAGCAGCTTGGGGGACCGGTCCTGCTTGAACACTGGAACTCTCTTT,.,TRBJ1-1,.,TRBV5-5
CASSRTSKYYGQYF,TGTGCCAGCAGCCGGACTAGCAAGTACTACGGGCAGTACTTC,TRBD2,TRBJ2-7,.,TRBV7-9
CVSSQVLGETQYF,TGCGTCAGCAGTCAAGTGTTGGGAGAGACCCAGTACTTC,.,TRBJ2-5,once,TRBV4-3
CASSLGLAEVKSEQFF,TGTGCCAGCAGCTTGGGACTAGCGGAAGTGAAGAGTGAACAGTTCTTC,TRBD2,TRBJ2-1,.,TRBV5-8
CCVEGLAGAHNEQFF,TGCTGCGTCGAGGGTCTGGCGGGAGCTCACAATGAACAGTTCTTC,TRBD2,TRBJ2-1,.,TRBV29-1
CASSPPRPLSGDNEQFF,TGTGCCAGTAGTCCCCCTCGCCCGTTGAGTGGCGACAATGAGCAGTTCTTC,.,TRBJ2-1,.,TRBV19
CVSSLWLAEYNEQLF,TGCGTCAGCAGCTTGTGGCTAGCGGAATACAATGAGCAGTTATTC,TRBD2,TRBJ2-1,.,TRBV5-1
CTSSPGTGSGDTQYF,TGTACCAGCAGCCCAGGTACGGGATCGGGGGATACGCAGTATTTT,.,TRBJ2-3,once,TRBV7-8
CASGQAPVNEQFF,TGTGCCAGCGGGCAAGCCCCGGTGAATGAGCAGTTCTTC,.,TRBJ2-1,.,TRBV4-2
CGSSEVGGTFF,TGTGGCAGCAGTGAAGTGGGGGGGACGTTCTTC,TRBD2,TRBJ2-1,.,TRBV6-1
CASSQAASGLVLSSYDEQLF,TGTGCCAGCAGCCAAGCCGCCAGCGGACTAGTATTGAGCTCCTACGATGAGCAGCTCTTC,TRBD2,TRBJ2-1,few,TRBV4-2
CASSLDTSGKETQYF,TGCGCCAGCAGCTTGGATACTAGCGGGAAAGAGACCCAATACTTC,TRBD2,TRBJ2-5,.,TRBV5-1
CSVLQEALSYEQNF,TGCAGCGTTTTACAGGAGGCTTTATCCTACGAGCAGAACTTT,.,TRBJ2-7,.,TRBV29-1
CDISESGQEQFF,TGTGACATCAGTGAGTCGGGACAAGAGCAGTTCTTT,.,TRBJ2-1,.,TRBV10-3
CASSPLVGLAGPMNTGELFF,TGTGCCAGCAGTCCGCTCGTGGGACTAGCAGGGCCAATGAACACCGGTGAGCTGTTTTTT,TRBD2,TRBJ2-2,.,TRBV6-6
CASSGSDMQHF,TGCGCCAGCAGTGGGTCAGATATGCAGCATTTT,.,TRBJ1-5,.,TRBV10-2
CASSLRGAGGYAF,TGTGCCAGTAGTTTGAGGGGGGCGGGGGGCTACGCCTTC,.,TRBJ1-2,.,TRBV12-3/TRBV12-4
CASSLVIDSYNEPFF,TGTGCCAGCAGCTTAGTCATAGACTCCTACAATGAGCCGTTCTTC,.,TRBJ2-1,.,TRBV11-2
CAGGPGQTLETQYF,TGTGCTGGTGGGCCCGGACAGACCTTGGAGACCCAGTACTTC,.,TRBJ2-5,.,TRBV12-5
CASSLGNEWGYEQYF,TGCGCCAGCAGCTTAGGCAACGAGTGGGGCTACGAGCAGTACTTC,.,TRBJ2-7,.,TRBV5-1
CTAWRVNTGELFF,TGCACTGCGTGGCGGGTAAACACCGGGGAGCTGTTTTTT,.,TRBJ2-2,.,TRBV29-1
CASSQASSRLHQQFF,TGTGCCAGCAGCCAAGCGTCTAGCAGGCTACATCAACAGTTCTTC,.,TRBJ2-1,.,TRBV4-2
CSARDGGYSNQPQHF,TGCAGTGCTAGAGATGGGGGTTATAGCAATCAGCCCCAGCATTTT,.,TRBJ1-5,many,TRBV20-1
CASSLDPENSYNEQFF,TGTGCCAGCAGCTTAGATCCGGAGAACTCCTACAACGAGCAGTTCTTC,.,TRBJ2-1,few,TRBV11-2
CSVAMACPGEQFF,TGCAGCGTTGCCATGGCATGCCCGGGGGAGCAATTCTTC,.,TRBJ2-1,.,TRBV29-1
CASSRAGSNQPQHF,TGTGCCAGCAGTAGGGCAGGGAGCAACCAGCCCCAGCATTTT,.,TRBJ1-5,.,TRBV12-3/TRBV12-4
CASNLTDSWNQPQHF,TGTGCCAGCAATTTAACGGACAGTTGGAATCAGCCCCAGCATTTC,.,TRBJ1-5,.,TRBV12-3/TRBV12-4
CAFMGTEGGNTRELFF,TGTGCCTTCATGGGGACAGAAGGTGGGAACACCAGGGAACTGTTTTTT,TRBD1,TRBJ2-2,.,TRBV10-3
CSAGGTDEQYF,TGCAGCGCTGGGGGGACCGACGAGCAGTACTTC,.,TRBJ2-7,medium-sized,TRBV29-1
CASSSPLAEGPLNEQFF,TGTGCCAGCAGTTCCCCACTGGCGGAAGGGCCGTTGAATGAGCAGTTCTTC,.,TRBJ2-1,.,TRBV2
CASCKTPGGTNEKLFF,TGTGCTAGCTGCAAGACTCCAGGAGGAACAAATGAAAAATTGTTTTTT,.,TRBJ1-4,.,TRBV11-2